This TCR beta chain was profiled in a study of spatial heterogeneity in lung cancer. Study overall: Samples were donated by 72 untreated early-stage non-small cell lung cancer patients. PBMC samples from follow-up, when available, were sequenced at a median of roughly two years post-resection.

This CDR3 has 15 amino acids. The V and J ends lost 6 bases and 0 bases, in that order; junction bases with no gene match: 5. Via MiXCR, TCRdb re-called the 5' RACE reads, giving one row per CDR3 protein. The data contain about 120,000 distinct CDR3 sequences, 10% to 15% of them singletons. Time point in this sample: blood at routine non-recurrence follow-up after resection. Whole RNA from tumor, nontumor lung or frozen PBMC was sequenced unsorted. The rearrangement uses TRBV12-3 or TRBV12-4 and TRBJ1-3; 7 nucleotides align to TRBD1. This material consisted of PBMCs, taken at follow-up. The clonotype was recovered from a male donor with early-stage non-small cell lung cancer. The CDR3 DNA reads TGTGCCAGCAGGCGCTCAGGGGGCTCTGGAAACACCATATATTTT. Protein product: CASRRSGGSGNTIYF.